What follows describes a single T cell receptor beta chain. Its recognized antigen is unknown. Qualities for individual bases were not recorded, and no much larger clone is one base off. Via the germline V gene, CDR1 is MDHEN and CDR2 SYDVKM. The CDR3 starts with the cysteine, ends with the phenylalanine, and has 13 residues. The retained sequence is limited to the CDR3, 39 bases, with the frame set at the first base. The junction shows trimming of 10 bases on V and 3 bases on J, plus 16 bases between the germline ends. These data originate in a study of cytomegalovirus exposure and HLA in healthy donors (dated by TCRdb to about 2017). Background for the entire study: In an earlier analysis of around 540 of the donors, about 270 Gb of sequence data and 117 million unique TCR beta sequences from 150 million to 200 million T cells were reported. An early release that covered 640 HLA-typed donors contained around 330 gigabases of sequencing data and some 87 million unique TCR sequences. The genetic ancestry cluster associated with self-reported Caucasian donors included roughly 84% of the roughly 360 genotyped donors. The study aimed to test whether signatures of past pathogen exposure could be identified by cataloging public T cell receptors. The study profiled the T cell repertoires of 550 to 700 subjects by immunosequencing and related them to cytomegalovirus serostatus. Along with the roughly 700-subject first cohort, a separate validation cohort of over 90 different subjects was used. To predict cytomegalovirus infection status, the study combined high-throughput TCR immunosequencing, statistical association of individual TCRs with disease status, and machine learning. In a later analysis, previously published TCR beta repertoires from 666 donors were re-analyzed and high-resolution HLA genotyping was added so that TCR occurrence patterns could be studied. The later analysis used no new phenotypic data to find candidate immune exposures, relying instead on TCR beta sequences and their occurrence across donors. In an earlier analysis of 500 to 650 of the donors, high-throughput TCR beta sequencing was used to judge whether each TCR beta V gene segment behaved as functional or pseudogenic. Donor age, sex, ethnicity and CMV serostatus were collected together with the repertoire data. A later genetic analysis used genome-wide SNP genotypes for about three fifths of the 666 donors, treating that subset as a discovery cohort. Every repertoire in the discovery cohort had been generated on one and the same sequencing platform. Both class I and class II loci were covered by HLA typing, at four-digit resolution. Typing coverage varied by locus: roughly 629-640 donors for A, B, C, DRB1 and DQB1; 522 for DQA1; over 600 for DPA1; under 490 for DPB1. Several DR-DQ haplotypes were handled as single units for association and clustering because linkage in the cohort was strong. Among some 400 genotyped donors of the cohort, an average of about 240,000 unique TCR beta nucleotide sequences were sequenced per donor, around 18% of them non-productive.

Libraries were built with the immunoSEQ multiplex PCR assay. The multiplex PCR relied on a mix of 60 forward primers for TCR Vbeta segments and 13 reverse primers for TCR Jbeta segments. Amplification of the CDR3 region of rearranged TCR beta genes was performed with a multiplex PCR assay on genomic DNA. On the Illumina HiSeq System, the amplified TCR beta libraries were sequenced as 87-base-pair reads. In the authors' own workflow: In a later analysis, tens of millions of unique TCR beta chains were counted across the 666 repertoires, and roughly 11 million of these chains were shared by at least two donors. Raw reads were error-corrected and collapsed into unique sequences with a nearest-neighbor algorithm that merged closely related sequences to remove PCR and sequencing errors. Alignment of CDR3 sequences to IMGT reference sequences was used to assign V, D and J gene segments. For a sequence to be retained, a match of at least six nucleotides was required to both a V gene segment and a J gene segment. Rearrangements were called productive when the CDR3 lacked stop codons and stayed in frame with V and J; all others were non-productive. CDR3 was defined according to IMGT convention as the region running from the second conserved V-encoded cysteine to the conserved J-encoded phenylalanine. In an earlier analysis of 587 of the donors, sequences lacking an unambiguous match to a single V gene segment were excluded. An earlier analysis of a few hundred of the donors called V segments functional above 56.7% productive rearrangements and segregating when the between-donor standard deviation exceeded 5%. A statistical classification framework was developed to diagnose cytomegalovirus status using the catalog of TCR beta chain sequences. In a later analysis, TCR nucleotide sequences were compared against IMGT/GENE-DB human TR gene sequences so that V and J genes could be assigned. A later analysis assigned CDR3 sequences and most-parsimonious VDJ recombination scenarios with the TCRdist pipeline. In a later analysis, every TCR beta chain was defined by the combination of its CDR3 amino acid sequence and its V-gene family, and reads without a unique V-gene family were dropped. To address suspected cross-contamination and a sequencing artifact, a later analysis removed around 600 highly shared, low-generation-probability nucleotide sequences. A later analysis calculated a clonal expansion index for each public chain from normalized within-repertoire ranks of inferred template counts. Generation probabilities in a later analysis came from a VDJ recombination model fitted to out-of-frame rearrangements, and those results were checked against IGoR. A later analysis scored TCR-TCR, TCR-HLA and TCR-CMV co-occurrence with hypergeometric tests, applying a repertoire-size bias correction to TCR pairs. To estimate false discovery rates, a later analysis permuted the HLA or CMV assignments 20 times. In a later analysis, co-occurring TCRs were grouped with DBSCAN, and TCRdist sequence similarity was added when clustering was performed within HLA-allele-positive subsets. Repertoires with fewer than 30,000 or more than 120,000 public chains were left out of co-occurrence clustering, as were four to six repertoires with anomalous nucleotide sharing. TCRdb stores this immuneACCESS table with in-frame sequences only. Part of the clones is absent; in the studies checked, under half of the shortfall reflects unresolved V genes, and no reason is known for the rest. That table supplies the V and J calls and clone size; D and trimming were determined from the DNA. Recorded for this sample are about 150,000 clones; around 77% of them occurred a single time. Approximately 1.5% of the sample lies in the top ten.

What the research found in general, with its limitations: Because HLA typing was unavailable for some donors at each locus, only the typed subset was used in association tests. In a later analysis, most CMV-associated TCR beta chains were found to appear HLA-restricted, with HLA associations seemingly driven largely by CMV exposure. The cohort was sequenced for TCR beta chains only, and without alpha or paired-chain data the features that could be detected were limited. In a later analysis, HLA-associated TCR beta chains were found to be more clonally expanded and to have lower generation probabilities than equally common non-associated chains. Several of the top co-occurrence clusters appeared to be linked to parvovirus B19, influenza, CMV and Epstein-Barr virus, according to a later analysis. Because counts were too low, seventeen rarely observed V segments, including chromosome 9 orphons, were excluded from the earlier analysis of under 650 of the donors. In a later analysis, more than 15,000 TCR beta sequences were associated with specific HLA alleles at a false discovery rate of 0.05. Cytomegalovirus status was reported to be diagnosed by the classifier with high specificity and sensitivity in both the original and validation cohorts. In the study, 150 to 200 TCR beta chains were listed as associated with cytomegalovirus. Roughly uniform sequencing depth across donors was assumed in presence/absence analyses, although this assumption may not hold. For the cohort, immune exposure information was limited to CMV serostatus. Strong co-occurrence of HLA alleles, especially DR and DQ, made assigning TCR associations to individual alleles difficult. A later analysis found that TCR association rates varied across HLA loci, with DRB1 alleles showing the most associated TCRs and HLA-C alleles the fewest. A group of highly shared sequence variants was considered likely to be a technical artifact of the sequencing pipeline. A further reported finding was that TCR beta sequences accurately predicted the HLA-A and HLA-B alleles for most subjects in the first cohort. Because the 87-base-pair reads could not distinguish some IMGT-functional V segments, including TRBV6-2 and TRBV6-3, those segments were excluded. In a later genetic analysis, fewer N-insertions in productive TCRs were reported among donors in an Asian-associated ancestry cluster than the approximately 710-donor mean. An association between a missense DCLRE1C variant and V-gene and J-gene trimming of TCR beta chains was found in a later genetic analysis and replicated in an independent cohort. In vitro tests confirmed that a few of the cytomegalovirus-associated TCR beta chains recognize cytomegalovirus antigens. In an earlier analysis of 587 of the donors, most TCR beta V segments appeared in productive rearrangements about 87% or about 30% of the time, broadly matching IMGT annotations. The authors suggested that the approach could potentially be generalized to other disease states and immunological phenotypes. Most TCR sequences were observed very rarely across donors, whereas some public TCRs were present in many individuals. Correlated functional status among segregating V segments might be attributable to linkage disequilibrium, but an unknown experimental factor could not be ruled out.

The cohort was made up of roughly 670 healthy bone marrow donors. At the time of sampling, all cohort members were nominally healthy, though unrecorded immune exposures were likely present. The donor tested CMV seronegative and was one of the 352 seronegative cohort members. Every donor gave a peripheral blood sample, and the peripheral blood mononuclear cells from that sample were used for TCR beta sequencing. The Qiagen DNeasy Blood Extraction Kit was used to extract genomic DNA from the blood cell samples. Sequenced: PBMCs. Rearrangement joined TRBV28 to TRBJ2-7; tentative D gene TRBD1, with 6 bases matching. The source of this sequence is a man aged 35 to 55 in good health and CMV-seronegative. The CDR3 loop reads CATLGAGDYEQYF. The DNA sequence follows: TGTGCCACCCTGGGGGCAGGGGACTACGAGCAGTACTTC.